The T cell receptor (beta chain) under discussion was sequenced for a study of T cell clonotyping in hematopoietic cell transplantation. Study-wide results and caveats: Pathologically expanded recipient clonotypes increased progressively from day 30 to day 180 as diversity fell.

V lost 0 bases and J 5 bases, leaving 9 bases between the germline ends. Germline CDR1 is SGHRS and CDR2 is YFSETQ. CDR3 length: 14 amino acids. Assay: immunoSEQ multiplex PCR; the TCRdb copy retains only in-frame clones and omits some. The sample has thousands of clones, around 70% seen once. On this clone: What it binds is not known.

The chain couples TRBV5-1 to TRBJ1-3; D is unresolved. This clonotype originated in a female patient aged 45-60 years who had an allogeneic stem cell transplant, so the T cells may come from the graft donor. Some clones in this sample may be carry-over from other donors' samples. The source material was PBMCs, sampled 100 days after allogeneic stem cell transplant. The CDR3 DNA sequence: TGCGCCAGCAGCTTGGATGGCCTAAGAAACACCATATATTTT. Translating gives CASSLDGLRNTIYF. The full variable domain, rest sourced from reference TRBV5-1 and TRBJ1-3, is KAGVTQTPRYLIKTRGQQVTLSCSPISGHRSVSWYQQTPGQGLQFLFEYFSETQRNKGNFPGRFSGRQFSNSRSEMNVSTLELGDSALYLCASSLDGLRNTIYFGEGSWLTVV.